These T cell receptor beta chains were read from a single sample in a study of beta chain features in type 1 diabetes. Repertoires were generated with immunoSEQ multiplex PCR, while TCRdb's copy carries only in-frame clones and drops some. This sample has roughly 14,000 clones, with approximately 69% found just once. Sequencing was carried out using stem cell memory CD4+ T cells from blood. The receptor set was obtained from a woman between 18 and 29 years old with type 1 diabetes. CDR3s leave out the opening cysteine and the closing phenylalanine or tryptophan.

V	J	length	CDR3
TRBV4-2	TRBJ2-7	12	ASSQAGQAYEQY
TRBV25-1	TRBJ1-5	11	ASSEQGSQPQH
TRBV5-1	TRBJ1-1	10	ASSVDGTEAF
TRBV5-4	TRBJ2-4	13	ASSLRLQGEGIQY
TRBV23-1	TRBJ1-5	21	ASSQCSVVWDPPGGYSNQPQH
TRBV20-1	TRBJ1-1	9	SARDAYEAF
TRBV19	TRBJ1-5	11	ASSITAGGPQH
TRBV7-9	TRBJ2-7	14	ASSLEPGQGAYEQY
TRBV19	TRBJ2-6	14	ATVEAPGSGANVLT
TRBV14	TRBJ2-7	13	ASSQPGTGAYEQY
TRBV7-8	TRBJ1-2	11	ASSFGTGVGYT
TRBV29-1	TRBJ2-2	12	SVREGSNTGELF
TRBV5-4	TRBJ2-7	13	ASSSGTLKPYEQY
TRBV30	TRBJ2-7	11	AWSGLASNILN
TRBV19	TRBJ2-1	13	ASSISPYSGNEQF
TRBV5-4	TRBJ2-5	12	ASSPGQSGETQY
TRBV7-2	TRBJ1-1	12	ASSPYQGNTEAF
TRBV28	TRBJ2-2	14	ASSPTPDRDTGELF
TRBV7-2	TRBJ1-3	15	ASSLGPTGRTGNTIY
TRBV19	TRBJ2-1	13	ASSRYSGDYNEQF
TRBV11-2	TRBJ2-5	13	ASSPIGSRQETQY
TRBV6-1	TRBJ2-1	13	ASIPGGNSYNEQF
TRBV7-3	TRBJ2-2	15	ASSPYLAGINTGELF
TRBV19	TRBJ1-1	12	ASSIAGRNTEAF
TRBV10-3	TRBJ1-2	13	AISESFEGADGYT
TRBV6-1	TRBJ1-2	11	ASRDTGGSGYT
TRBV4-1	TRBJ2-3	15	ASSQSRTTLSTDTQY
TRBV4-2	TRBJ2-5	13	ASSQDTARVETQY
TRBV5-1	TRBJ2-2	12	ASSRGSQTGELF
TRBV15	TRBJ2-5	11	ATSIGYQETQY
TRBV10-3	TRBJ2-7	13	AISEPKAADYEQY
TRBV7-7	TRBJ2-3	12	ASSPSQYTDTQY
TRBV7-2	TRBJ2-3	12	ASSLNSYTDTQY
TRBV5-1	TRBJ2-2	14	ASSLSGGQATGELF
TRBV7-2	TRBJ1-2	11	ASSVTGSPGYT
TRBV4-3	TRBJ2-3	14	ASSQGSGGPTDTQY
TRBV7-2	TRBJ2-7	10	ASSNRWNEQY
TRBV15	TRBJ1-2	12	ATSREDRHYGYT
TRBV27	TRBJ1-1	13	ASSLSPGSGTEAF
TRBV6-5	TRBJ2-7	12	ASSSLAGSYEQY
TRBV6-1	TRBJ1-5	13	ASSEIRGPGQPQH
TRBV7-9	TRBJ2-3	14	ASTLGLASITDTQY
TRBV15	TRBJ2-1	11	ATLGGTHNEQF
TRBV7-2	TRBJ2-1	13	ASTILRGSGYEQF
TRBV5-6	TRBJ1-2	10	ASSLPPRGYT
TRBV5-1	TRBJ1-2	13	ASSLDRVSNYGYT
TRBV4-2	TRBJ2-7	14	ASSQVGAAGGPEQY
TRBV25-1	TRBJ2-2	12	ASSEERNTGELF
TRBV19	TRBJ2-2	13	ASRSGTGYAGELF
TRBV7-2	TRBJ2-2	12	ASSSRANTGELF
TRBV7-9	TRBJ2-4	10	ASSPTGDIQY
TRBV27	TRBJ2-2	11	ASNKGVGGELF
TRBV5-1	TRBJ1-2	13	ASSFSGTQNYGYT
TRBV7-9	TRBJ2-1	13	ASSLSSVSYNEQF
TRBV28	TRBJ2-5	11	ASSSGGQETQY